This T cell receptor beta chain was sequenced in a study of identical twins. Notes on this clonotype: No antigen is known for it.

Germline assignment: CDR1 DFQATT and CDR2 SNEGSKA (reference sequence). This CDR3 region has 16 residues. Unmatched junction bases numbered 7, after V lost 1 base and J lost 4 bases. One entry per CDR3 protein results from TCRdb running MiXCR on the 5' RACE reads. The sample includes 700,000 or so distinct CDR3 sequences, around 8.6% of them seen just once. Study-wide results and caveats: Whereas memory repertoires showed no such difference, abundant cord blood beta clonotypes carried fewer insertions.

These records were also assigned to another study, of yellow fever vaccine responses in identical twins.

The V gene is TRBV20-1, the J gene TRBJ2-2; 9 bases fit TRBD2. The clonotype comes from a woman aged 18 to 35 in good health. Input material: PBMCs. Here the CDR3 reads CSARGLSGRFTGELFF. The CDR3 coding sequence is TGCAGTGCTAGAGGGTTGAGCGGGAGGTTCACCGGGGAGCTGTTTTTT.